This T cell receptor beta chain appears in the sequencing data of a study of graft-versus-host responses after intestinal transplantation. Proliferating CFSE-low CD3+CD4+ and CD3+CD8+ responders were sorted post-reaction. The assay was immunoSEQ multiplex PCR, and TCRdb's table has in-frame clones only and misses some. The data show some 9,800 clones, approximately 30% seen once. Germline V gene data show CDR1 as MNHEY and CDR2 as SMNVEV (reference sequence). This CDR3 spans 15 amino acids. V dropped 3 bases and J dropped 4; count of bases not matched to a gene: 3. This clone was observed a few times. Study outcomes and limitations: GvH clones were found in recipient marrow; some appeared first in ileum or blood. The study found high graft-versus-host to host-versus-graft clonal ratios in allografts of patients with graft-donor T cell macrochimerism.

The sequence derives from a human patient who was an organ donor for intestinal transplantation. This sequence joins TRBV27 and TRBJ1-1; the match to TRBD1 covers 12 bases. Source: alloreactive CD4+ T cells from a mixed lymphocyte reaction culture, taken before transplantation. Subset noted: CFSE-low proliferating T cells sorted from roughly six-day pre-transplant mixed lymphocyte reaction (GvH or HvG direction). In nucleotides, the CDR3 is TGTGCCAGCAGTTTGGGACAGGGGGCTGCCACTGAAGCTTTCTTT. Encoded protein: CASSLGQGAATEAFF.